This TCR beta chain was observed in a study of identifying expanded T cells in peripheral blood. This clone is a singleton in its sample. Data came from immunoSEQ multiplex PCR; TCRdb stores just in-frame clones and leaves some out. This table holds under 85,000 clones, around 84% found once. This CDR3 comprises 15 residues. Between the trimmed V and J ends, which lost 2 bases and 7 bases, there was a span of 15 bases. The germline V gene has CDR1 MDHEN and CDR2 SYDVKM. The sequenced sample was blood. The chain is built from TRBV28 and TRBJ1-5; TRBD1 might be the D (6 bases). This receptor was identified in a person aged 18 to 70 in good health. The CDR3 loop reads CASSLPTGSGQPQHF. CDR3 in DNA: TGTGCCAGCAGTTTACCCACAGGGTCGGGGCAGCCCCAGCATTTT. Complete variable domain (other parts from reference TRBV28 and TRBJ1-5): DVKVTQSSRYLVKRTGEKVFLECVQDMDHENMFWYRQDPGLGLRLIYFSYDVKMKEKGDIPEGYSVSREKKERFSLILESASTNQTSMYLCASSLPTGSGQPQHFGDGTRLSIL.